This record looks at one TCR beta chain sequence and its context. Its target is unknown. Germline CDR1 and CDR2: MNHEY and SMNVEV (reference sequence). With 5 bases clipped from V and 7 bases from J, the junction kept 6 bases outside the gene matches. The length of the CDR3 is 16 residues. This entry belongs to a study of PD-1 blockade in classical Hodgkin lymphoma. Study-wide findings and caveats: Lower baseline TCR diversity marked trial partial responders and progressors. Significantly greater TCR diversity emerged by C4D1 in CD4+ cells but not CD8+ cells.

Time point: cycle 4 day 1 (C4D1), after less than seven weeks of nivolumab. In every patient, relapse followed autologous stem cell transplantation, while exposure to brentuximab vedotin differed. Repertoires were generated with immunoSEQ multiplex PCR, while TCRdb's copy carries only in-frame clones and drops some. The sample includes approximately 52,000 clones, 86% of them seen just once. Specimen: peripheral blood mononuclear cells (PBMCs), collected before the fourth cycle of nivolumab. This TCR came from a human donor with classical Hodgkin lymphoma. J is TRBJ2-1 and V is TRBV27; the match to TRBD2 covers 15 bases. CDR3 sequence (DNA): TGTGCCAGCAGTCTTCCCGGGACTAGCGGGAGGAATGAGCAGTTCTTC. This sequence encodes CASSLPGTSGRNEQFF.